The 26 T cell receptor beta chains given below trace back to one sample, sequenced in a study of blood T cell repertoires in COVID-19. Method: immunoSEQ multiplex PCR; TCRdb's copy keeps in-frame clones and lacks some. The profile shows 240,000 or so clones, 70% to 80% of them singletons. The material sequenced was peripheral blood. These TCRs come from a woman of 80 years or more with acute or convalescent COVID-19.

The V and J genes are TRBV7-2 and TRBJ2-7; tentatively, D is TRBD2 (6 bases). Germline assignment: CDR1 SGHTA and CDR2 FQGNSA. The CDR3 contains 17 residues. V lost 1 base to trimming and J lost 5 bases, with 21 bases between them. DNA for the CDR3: TGTGCCAGCAGCTTAGTGGCGGGGTCCATCAACAGCAACGAGCAGTACTTC. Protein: CASSLVAGSINSNEQYF.

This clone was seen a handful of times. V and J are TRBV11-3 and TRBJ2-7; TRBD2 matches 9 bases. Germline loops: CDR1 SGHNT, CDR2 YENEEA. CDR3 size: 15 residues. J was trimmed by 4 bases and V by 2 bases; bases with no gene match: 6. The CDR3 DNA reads TGTGCCAGCAGCTTATCTGGCGGGGGGGCTTACGAGCAGTACTTC. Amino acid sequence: CASSLSGGGAYEQYF.

As DNA, the CDR3 is TGTGCCAGCAGCCGGGCCTTGGAAGCTTTCTTT. This gives the protein CASSRALEAFF. The rearrangement uses TRBV3-1 (or the pseudogene TRBV3-2) and TRBJ1-1; no clear D gene. This CDR3 has 11 residues. Germline assignment: CDR1 LGHDT and CDR2 YNNKEL (reference sequence). The V end was cut by 4 bases, the J end by 8 bases, with 8 bases between.

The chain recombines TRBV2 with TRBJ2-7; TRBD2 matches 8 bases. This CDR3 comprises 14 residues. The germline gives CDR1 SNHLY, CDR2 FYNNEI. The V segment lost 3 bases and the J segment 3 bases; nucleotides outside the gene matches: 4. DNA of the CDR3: TGTGCCAGCAGTGAGTTAGCGGGACTCTACGAGCAGTACTTC. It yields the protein CASSELAGLYEQYF.

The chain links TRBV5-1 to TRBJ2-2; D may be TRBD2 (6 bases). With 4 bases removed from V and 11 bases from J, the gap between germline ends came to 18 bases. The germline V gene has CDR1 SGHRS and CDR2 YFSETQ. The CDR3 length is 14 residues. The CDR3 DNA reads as TGCGCCAGCAGCACCGGGACTCTCCCCCCCGAGCTGTTTTTT. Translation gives CASSTGTLPPELFF. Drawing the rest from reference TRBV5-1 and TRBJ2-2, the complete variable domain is KAGVTQTPRYLIKTRGQQVTLSCSPISGHRSVSWYQQTPGQGLQFLFEYFSETQRNKGNFPGRFSGRQFSNSRSEMNVSTLELGDSALYLCASSTGTLPPELFFGEGSRLTVL.

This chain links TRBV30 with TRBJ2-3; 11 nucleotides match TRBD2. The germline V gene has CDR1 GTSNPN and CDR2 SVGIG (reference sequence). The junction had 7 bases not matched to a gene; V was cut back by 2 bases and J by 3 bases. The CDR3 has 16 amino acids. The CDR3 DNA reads TGTGCCTGGAGTAAAGGACTAGCGGGTATGACAGATACGCAGTATTTT. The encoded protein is CAWSKGLAGMTDTQYF.

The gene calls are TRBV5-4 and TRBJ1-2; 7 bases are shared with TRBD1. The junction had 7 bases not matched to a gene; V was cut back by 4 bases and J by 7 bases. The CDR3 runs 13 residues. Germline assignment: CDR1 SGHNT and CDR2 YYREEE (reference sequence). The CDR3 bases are TGTGCCAGCAGCACCGGACAGGTTTTTGGCTACACCTTC. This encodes CASSTGQVFGYTF.

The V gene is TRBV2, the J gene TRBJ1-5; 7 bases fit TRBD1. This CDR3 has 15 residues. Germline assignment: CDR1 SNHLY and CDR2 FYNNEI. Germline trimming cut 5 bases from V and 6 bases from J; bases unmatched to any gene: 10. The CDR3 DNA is TGTGCCAGCAGTCAGGACAGGATTGTTAGTCAGCCCCAGCATTTT. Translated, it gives CASSQDRIVSQPQHF.

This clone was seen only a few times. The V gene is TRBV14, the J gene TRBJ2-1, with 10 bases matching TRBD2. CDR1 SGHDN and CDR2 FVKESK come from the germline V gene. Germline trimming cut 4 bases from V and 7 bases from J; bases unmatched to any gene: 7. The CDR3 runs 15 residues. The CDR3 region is CASSPSSGSWNEQFF. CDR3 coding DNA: TGTGCCAGCAGCCCATCTAGCGGGAGTTGGAATGAGCAGTTCTTC.

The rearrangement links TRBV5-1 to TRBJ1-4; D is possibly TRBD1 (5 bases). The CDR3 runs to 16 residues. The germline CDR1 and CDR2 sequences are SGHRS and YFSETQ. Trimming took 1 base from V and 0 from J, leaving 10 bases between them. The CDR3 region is CASSLNRLATNEKLFF. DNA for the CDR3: TGCGCCAGCAGCTTGAACAGGCTGGCAACTAATGAAAAACTGTTTTTT.

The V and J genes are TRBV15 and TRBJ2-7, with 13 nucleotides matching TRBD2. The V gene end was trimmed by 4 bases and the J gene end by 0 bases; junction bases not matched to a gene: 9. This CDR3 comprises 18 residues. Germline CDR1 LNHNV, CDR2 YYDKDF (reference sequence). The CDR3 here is CATSTLPGTSGVSYEQYF. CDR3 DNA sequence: TGTGCCACCAGCACCCTGCCCGGGACTAGCGGGGTCTCCTACGAGCAGTACTTC.

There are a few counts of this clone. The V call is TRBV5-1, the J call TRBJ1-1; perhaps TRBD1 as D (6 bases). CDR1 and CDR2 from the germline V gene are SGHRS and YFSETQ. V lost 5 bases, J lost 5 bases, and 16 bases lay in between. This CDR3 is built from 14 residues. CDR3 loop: CASSFDKQGTEAFF. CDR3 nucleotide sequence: TGCGCCAGCAGTTTTGACAAACAGGGAACTGAAGCTTTCTTT.

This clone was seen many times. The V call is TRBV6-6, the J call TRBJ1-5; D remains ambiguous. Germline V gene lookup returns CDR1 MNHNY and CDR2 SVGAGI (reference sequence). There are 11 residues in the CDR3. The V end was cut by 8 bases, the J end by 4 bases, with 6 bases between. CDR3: CASGGNQPQHF. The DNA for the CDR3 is TGTGCCAGCGGCGGGAATCAGCCCCAGCATTTT.

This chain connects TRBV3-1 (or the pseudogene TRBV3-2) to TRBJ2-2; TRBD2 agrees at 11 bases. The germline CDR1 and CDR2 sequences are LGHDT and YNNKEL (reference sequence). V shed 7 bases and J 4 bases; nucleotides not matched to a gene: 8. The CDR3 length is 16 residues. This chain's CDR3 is CASKTSLAGGTGELFF. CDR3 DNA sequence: TGTGCCAGCAAGACCTCCCTAGCGGGGGGCACCGGGGAGCTGTTTTTT.

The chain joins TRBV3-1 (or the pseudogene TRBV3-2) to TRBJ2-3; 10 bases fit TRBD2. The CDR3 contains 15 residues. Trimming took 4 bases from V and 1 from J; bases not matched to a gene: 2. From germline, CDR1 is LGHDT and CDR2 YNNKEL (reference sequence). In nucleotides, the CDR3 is TGTGCCAGCAGCCCCACTAGCGGGGGCACAGATACGCAGTATTTT. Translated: CASSPTSGGTDTQYF.

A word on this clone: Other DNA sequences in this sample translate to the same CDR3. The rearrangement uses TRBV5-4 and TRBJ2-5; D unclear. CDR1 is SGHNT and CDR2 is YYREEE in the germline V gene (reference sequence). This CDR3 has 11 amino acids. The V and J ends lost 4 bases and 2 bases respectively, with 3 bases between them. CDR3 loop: CASSLQETQYF. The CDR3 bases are TGTGCCAGCAGCCTGCAAGAGACCCAGTACTTC.

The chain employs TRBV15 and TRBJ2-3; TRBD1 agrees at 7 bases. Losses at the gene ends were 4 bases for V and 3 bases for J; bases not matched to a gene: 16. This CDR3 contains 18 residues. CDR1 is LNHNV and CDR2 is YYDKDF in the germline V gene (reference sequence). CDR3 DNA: TGTGCCACCAGCACCCGGACAGGTTCGGTTGGTAGGACAGATACGCAGTATTTT. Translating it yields CATSTRTGSVGRTDTQYF.

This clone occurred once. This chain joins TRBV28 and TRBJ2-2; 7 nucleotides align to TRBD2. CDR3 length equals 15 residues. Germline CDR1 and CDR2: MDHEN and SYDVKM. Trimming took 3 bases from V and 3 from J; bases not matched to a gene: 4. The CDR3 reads CASSFFLADTGELFF. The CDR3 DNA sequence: TGTGCCAGCAGTTTCTTCCTAGCGGACACCGGGGAGCTGTTTTTT. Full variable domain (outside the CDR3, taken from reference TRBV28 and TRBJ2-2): DVKVTQSSRYLVKRTGEKVFLECVQDMDHENMFWYRQDPGLGLRLIYFSYDVKMKEKGDIPEGYSVSREKKERFSLILESASTNQTSMYLCASSFFLADTGELFFGEGSRLTVL.

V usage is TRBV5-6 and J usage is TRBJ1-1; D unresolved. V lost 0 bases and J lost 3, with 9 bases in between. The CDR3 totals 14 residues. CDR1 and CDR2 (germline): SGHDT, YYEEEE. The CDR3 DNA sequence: TGTGCCAGCAGCTTGGCCCGGTTGTACACTGAAGCTTTCTTT. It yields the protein CASSLARLYTEAFF.

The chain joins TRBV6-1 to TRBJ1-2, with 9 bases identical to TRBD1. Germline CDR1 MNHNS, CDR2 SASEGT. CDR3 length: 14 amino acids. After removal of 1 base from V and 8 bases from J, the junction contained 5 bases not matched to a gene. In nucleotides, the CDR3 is TGTGCCAGCAGTGAAGTGGGACAGGGTGGAGGCTACACCTTC. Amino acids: CASSEVGQGGGYTF.

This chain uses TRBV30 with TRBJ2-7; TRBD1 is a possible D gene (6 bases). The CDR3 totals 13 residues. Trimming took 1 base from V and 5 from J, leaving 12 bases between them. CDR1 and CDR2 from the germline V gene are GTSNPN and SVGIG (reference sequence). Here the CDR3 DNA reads TGTGCCTGGAGTGCACAGGGCCCCCACGAGCAGTACTTC. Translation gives CAWSAQGPHEQYF.

The DNA for the CDR3 is TGTGCCAGCAGCCCTCAGGGGGCCCATGGCTACACCTTC. It encodes CASSPQGAHGYTF. The V call is TRBV3-1 (or the pseudogene TRBV3-2), the J call TRBJ1-2; 8 positions match TRBD1. V was pared by 4 bases and J by 6 bases, with 4 bases of the junction left unmatched. This CDR3 is built from 13 residues. Germline CDR1 and CDR2: LGHDT and YNNKEL (reference sequence).

This CDR3 reads CASSKQGATGNTIYF. The CDR3 bases are TGTGCCAGCAGTAAACAGGGGGCCACTGGAAACACCATATATTTT. The genes are TRBV6-2 or TRBV6-3 and TRBJ1-3, with 9 bases that match TRBD1. CDR1 is MNHEY, CDR2 SVGEGT, per germline. The CDR3 sequence is 15 residues long. V lost 5 bases and J lost 2; bases outside the gene matches: 4.

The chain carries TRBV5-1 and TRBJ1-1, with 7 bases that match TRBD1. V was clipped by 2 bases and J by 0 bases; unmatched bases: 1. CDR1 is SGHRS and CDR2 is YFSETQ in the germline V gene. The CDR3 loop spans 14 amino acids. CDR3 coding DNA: TGCGCCAGCAGCTTACAGGGGATGAACACTGAAGCTTTCTTT. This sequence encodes CASSLQGMNTEAFF.

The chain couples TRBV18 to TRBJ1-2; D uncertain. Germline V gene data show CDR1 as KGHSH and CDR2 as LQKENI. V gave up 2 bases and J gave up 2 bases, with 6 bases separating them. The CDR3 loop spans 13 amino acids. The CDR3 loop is CASSPGRNYGYTF. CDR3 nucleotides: TGTGCCAGCTCACCAGGCAGGAACTATGGCTACACCTTC. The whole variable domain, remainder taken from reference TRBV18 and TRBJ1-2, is NAGVMQNPRHLVRRRGQEARLRCSPMKGHSHVYWYRQLPEEGLKFMVYLQKENIIDESGMPKERFSAEFPKEGPSILRIQQVVRGDSAAYFCASSPGRNYGYTFGSGTRLTVV.

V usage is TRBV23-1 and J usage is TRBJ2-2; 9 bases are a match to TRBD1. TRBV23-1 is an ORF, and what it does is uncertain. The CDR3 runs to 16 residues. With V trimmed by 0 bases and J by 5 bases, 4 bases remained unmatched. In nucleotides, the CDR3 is TGCGCCAGCAGTCAATCGGGACAGGGAGGTACCGGGGAGCTGTTTTTT. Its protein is CASSQSGQGGTGELFF.